One TCR beta chain is described in this entry. Its antigen is not identified. The CDR3 loop spans 15 amino acids. V lost 3 bases, J lost 5 bases, and 17 bases lay in between. The germline gives CDR1 SGHRS, CDR2 YFSETQ. With 60 Vbeta and 13 Jbeta primers, the PCR was carried out. The data were produced by immunoSEQ multiplex PCR, yet TCRdb's version contains in-frame clones alone and is incomplete. This sample has 75,000 to 90,000 clones, with over 75% found just once. This specimen comes from a study of cytomegalovirus exposure and HLA in healthy donors. Study-level findings and limits: The authors listed about 170 TCR beta chains as cytomegalovirus-associated.

This chain uses TRBV5-1 with TRBJ1-1; D is unclear. This sequence originates from a man aged 50 or older in good health and CMV-seronegative. Sequencing was carried out using PBMCs. The chain's CDR3 is CASSSELGSGTEAFF. The CDR3 nucleotides are TGCGCCAGCAGCTCAGAACTGGGGAGCGGAACTGAAGCTTTCTTT.